The next 28 T cell receptor beta chains were all read from a single sample in a study of neurological immune-mediated disorders. TCRdb reanalysed the 5' RACE reads using MiXCR and keeps one entry per CDR3 protein. Of 70,000 to 95,000 distinct CDR3 sequences in the sample, under 20% are singletons; the top ten hold about 16%. Sequencing was performed on PBMCs. These receptors all come from a woman aged 40 to 50 in good health.

On this clonotype itself: The junction and the germline gene differ at one end; a read error may be behind it. J is TRBJ1-6 and V is TRBV19; tentative D call: TRBD1 (6 bases). Germline V gene sequence: CDR1 LNHDA, CDR2 SQIVND (reference sequence). The CDR3 length is 13 residues. CDR3 coding DNA: TGTGCCAGTAGTGGGAGGACAGATTCACCCCGCCACTTT. Translating it yields CASSGRTDSPRHF. The full variable domain, its missing parts supplied by reference TRBV19 and TRBJ1-6, is DGGITQSPKYLFRKEGQNVTLSCEQNLNHDAMYWYRQDPGQGLRLIYYSQIVNDFQKGDIAEGYSVSREKKESFPLTVTSAQKNPTAFYLCASSGRTDSPRHFGNGTRLTVT.

The sample holds many counts of this clonotype. This chain uses TRBV4-3 with TRBJ2-1, with no clear D. The CDR3 contains 15 residues. Trimming removed 0 bases at V and 0 bases at J, with 6 bases between. CDR1 LGHNA and CDR2 YSLEER come from the germline V gene. CDR3 loop: CASSQDSSSYNEQFF. DNA of the CDR3: TGCGCCAGCAGCCAAGACTCGAGCTCCTACAATGAGCAGTTCTTC.

Turning to this clonotype: Because it lacks the conserved phenylalanine or tryptophan at the end, this CDR3 is likely a read error. This chain joins TRBV20-1 and TRBJ2-2; D is ambiguous. CDR3 length: 12 amino acids. The V end lost 6 bases, the J end lost 5 bases, and 10 bases lay between the germline ends. Germline V gene data show CDR1 as DFQATT and CDR2 as SNEGSKA (reference sequence). CDR3 sequence reads: CSASRWTGELFS. The CDR3 DNA reads TGCAGTGCCTCGAGGTGGACCGGGGAGCTGTTTTCT.

This clonotype was observed many times. The chain employs TRBV28 and TRBJ1-5; D not resolved. The germline V and J ends were trimmed by 7 bases and 0 bases, with 13 bases remaining between them. The CDR3 is 15 residues long. Germline V gene data show CDR1 as MDHEN and CDR2 as SYDVKM. The DNA of the CDR3 is TGTGCCAGCATTAAAGGAGGGTATAGCAATCAGCCCCAGCATTTT. Translation gives CASIKGGYSNQPQHF.

This clonotype was counted at least ten times. This chain connects TRBV29-1 to TRBJ1-5; weak D call: TRBD1 (5 bases). The ends were cut back, 2 bases at V and 7 bases at J, with 18 bases in the middle. This CDR3 has 15 residues. From germline, CDR1 is SQVTM and CDR2 ANQGSEA. DNA of the CDR3: TGCAGCGTTGAATCAGAGTACAGAGGGGAGCAGCCCCAGCATTTT. Its protein product is CSVESEYRGEQPQHF.

This clonotype was found a few times. The rearrangement joins TRBV29-1 to TRBJ2-5; TRBD1 is a possible D gene (6 bases). The CDR3 loop spans 12 amino acids. V was clipped by 5 bases and J by 0 bases, with 7 bases between them. CDR1 is SQVTM and CDR2 is ANQGSEA in the germline V gene. DNA for the CDR3: TGCAGCGTTCGGACAGACCAAGAGACCCAGTACTTC. Its translation: CSVRTDQETQYF.

The genes are TRBV20-1 and TRBJ2-7; 7 bases fit TRBD1. CDR1 is DFQATT, CDR2 SNEGSKA, per germline (reference sequence). With V trimmed by 3 bases and J by 8 bases, 13 bases remained unmatched. CDR3 size: 14 residues. The CDR3 sequence: CSARDPAGGHQQYF. The DNA for the CDR3 is TGCAGTGCTAGGGACCCTGCAGGGGGACACCAGCAGTACTTC.

This clonotype appeared many times. The V gene is TRBV2, the J gene TRBJ1-2; D might be TRBD1 (5 bases). Between the trimmed V and J ends, which lost 3 bases and 4 bases, there was a span of 12 bases. Germline-derived CDR1 and CDR2 are SNHLY and FYNNEI. The CDR3 runs 14 residues. The CDR3 DNA sequence: TGTGCCAGCAGTGATAGGACACCCCCCTATGGCTACACCTTC. It specifies CASSDRTPPYGYTF.

This clonotype was counted ten times or more. The J gene is TRBJ2-3, the V gene TRBV10-3; 8 nucleotides align to TRBD2. J gave up 6 bases and V 3 bases, and 5 bases lay outside the gene matches. Germline CDR1 is ENHRY and CDR2 is SYGVKD. The CDR3 runs to 14 residues. CDR3 residues: CAISDSAGADTQYF. The CDR3 coding sequence is TGTGCCATCAGTGATTCAGCGGGGGCGGATACGCAGTATTTT.

This rearrangement joins TRBV6-2 or TRBV6-3 to TRBJ1-5; D remains unclear. CDR3 size: 14 residues. Between the trimmed V and J ends, which lost 8 bases and 0 bases, there was a span of 11 bases. The germline gives CDR1 MNHEY, CDR2 SVGEGT. Here the CDR3 reads CASALTVSNQPQHF. In DNA form, the CDR3 reads TGTGCCAGCGCTTTGACCGTTAGCAATCAGCCCCAGCATTTT.

There are many counts of this clonotype. The chain couples TRBV18 to TRBJ2-5; a possible D gene is TRBD1 (6 bases). CDR3 length: 16 residues. The germline V and J ends were trimmed by 2 bases and 0 bases, with 13 bases remaining between them. CDR1 and CDR2 (germline): KGHSH, LQKENI. CDR3 DNA sequence: TGTGCCAGCTCACCATTTGGACAGATGAACCAAGAGACCCAGTACTTC. It is translated as CASSPFGQMNQETQYF. Variable domain in full (rest from reference TRBV18 and TRBJ2-5): NAGVMQNPRHLVRRRGQEARLRCSPMKGHSHVYWYRQLPEEGLKFMVYLQKENIIDESGMPKERFSAEFPKEGPSILRIQQVVRGDSAAYFCASSPFGQMNQETQYFGPGTRLLVL.

This clonotype showed up many times. J is TRBJ2-1 and V is TRBV9; 8 bases match TRBD2. Germline CDR1 reads SGDLS; CDR2 reads YYNGEE. This CDR3 is built from 16 residues. V dropped 0 bases and J dropped 2; count of bases not matched to a gene: 4. The CDR3 region is CASSVVGRGAYNEQFF. The CDR3 coding sequence is TGTGCCAGCAGCGTAGTGGGGCGGGGGGCCTACAATGAGCAGTTCTTC.

Regarding this clonotype: This sequence may be a read error, since a much larger clone differs from it by one base. J is TRBJ2-7 and V is TRBV7-2; 8 bases match TRBD1. This CDR3 is 15 amino acids long. Trimming at V came to 6 bases and at J to 3 bases, leaving 10 bases not matched to a gene. Germline lookup yields CDR1 SGHTA and CDR2 FQGNSA. The CDR3 protein is CASSSRAGGIYEQYF. As DNA, the CDR3 is TGTGCCAGCAGTTCTCGGGCAGGGGGCATCTACGAGCAGTACTTC.

The V call is TRBV19, the J call TRBJ2-4; D is unresolved. Germline V gene sequence: CDR1 LNHDA, CDR2 SQIVND (reference sequence). This CDR3 contains 14 residues. The V end was cut by 7 bases, the J end by 3 bases, with 13 bases between. The CDR3 region has the DNA TGTGCCAGTAAGTCTCCGGGTGGCAAAAACATTCAGTACTTC. Its protein product is CASKSPGGKNIQYF. The full variable domain, completed using reference TRBV19 and TRBJ2-4, is DGGITQSPKYLFRKEGQNVTLSCEQNLNHDAMYWYRQDPGQGLRLIYYSQIVNDFQKGDIAEGYSVSREKKESFPLTVTSAQKNPTAFYLCASKSPGGKNIQYFGAGTRLSVL.

Details on this clonotype: A much more abundant neighbour one base away suggests this may be a read error. V usage is TRBV15 and J usage is TRBJ2-1; D is uncertain. The CDR3 consists of 14 residues. Germline values: CDR1 LNHNV, CDR2 YYDKDF (reference sequence). Trimming shortened V by 2 bases and J by 9 bases, and 14 bases separated the two germline ends. The CDR3 reads CATSRNPLKSEQFF. As DNA, the CDR3 is TGTGCCACCAGCAGAAATCCATTGAAGTCTGAGCAGTTCTTC.

This clonotype was seen at least ten times. The chain recombines TRBV4-3 with TRBJ2-1, with 11 bases lining up with TRBD2. Germline CDR1 reads LGHNA; CDR2 reads YSLEER. Trimming took 0 bases from V and 3 from J; bases not matched to a gene: 7. The length of the CDR3 is 18 residues. The CDR3 is CASSQDPTSGKDYNEQFF. CDR3 in DNA: TGCGCCAGCAGCCAAGACCCGACTAGCGGGAAGGACTACAATGAGCAGTTCTTC.

This clonotype was counted ten times or more. This chain uses TRBV6-1 with TRBJ1-5; D gene ambiguous. The CDR3 has 15 amino acids. Germline values: CDR1 MNHNS, CDR2 SASEGT. Deletions cut 4 bases from V and 3 bases from J, with 13 bases between. In DNA, the CDR3 is TGTGCCAGCAGTGCGGGCTCAACCTTCAATCAGCCCCAGCATTTT. Protein sequence: CASSAGSTFNQPQHF.

This chain connects TRBV5-6 to TRBJ2-7; no clear D gene. Germline assignment: CDR1 SGHDT and CDR2 YYEEEE. This CDR3 contains 12 residues. Trimming stripped 0 bases from V and 4 bases from J, with 5 bases between. The CDR3, as DNA: TGTGCCAGCAGCTTGGTGGCGTACGAGCAGTACTTC. As protein: CASSLVAYEQYF.

This clonotype occurred many times. The chain is built from TRBV12-3 or TRBV12-4 and TRBJ1-1; TRBD1 matches 8 bases. This CDR3 region has 14 residues. V shed 5 bases and J 2 bases; nucleotides not matched to a gene: 4. The CDR3 spells CASSLGQGNTEAFF. Written as DNA, the CDR3 is TGTGCCAGCAGTCTCGGACAGGGTAACACTGAAGCTTTCTTT.

This clonotype showed up just a few times. This chain links TRBV25-1 with TRBJ2-3; TRBD1 matches at 9 bases. Germline V gene data show CDR1 as MGHDK and CDR2 as SYGVNS. Trimming took 1 base from V and 2 from J; bases not matched to a gene: 10. This CDR3 is 18 amino acids long. CDR3 nucleotide sequence: TGTGCCAGCAGTGAATTAGGCCCGACAGGGGGGTCCACAGATACGCAGTATTTT. Translating it yields CASSELGPTGGSTDTQYF.

In regard to this clonotype: Germline and junction disagree at one end, which may indicate a read error. DNA of the CDR3: TGTGCCAGCAGTTCAAAAGGGGGCGAGGGCAATCAGACCCAGCATTTT. Its protein is CASSSKGGEGNQTQHF. This chain links TRBV28 with TRBJ1-5, with TRBD1 matching over 7 bases. Germline CDR1 and CDR2: MDHEN and SYDVKM. There are 16 residues in the CDR3.

This clonotype showed up many times. The chain recombines TRBV12-3 or TRBV12-4 with TRBJ2-3; D assignment may be TRBD1 or TRBD2 (5 bases each). CDR3 size: 15 residues. The V gene lost 11 bases and the J gene lost 1 base, with 19 bases spanning the gap. The CDR3 coding sequence is TGTGCCTTAACACAGAGGGACGGCGGCACAGATACGCAGTATTTT. The encoded protein is CALTQRDGGTDTQYF.

This clonotype was seen at least ten times. The rearrangement links TRBV20-1 to TRBJ2-2; D is uncertain. Germline loops: CDR1 DFQATT, CDR2 SNEGSKA (reference sequence). The length of the CDR3 is 13 residues. Trimming took 3 bases from V and 6 from J, leaving 11 bases between them. In DNA form, the CDR3 reads TGCAGTGCTAGGAACCCCCTCGCCGGGGAGCTGTTTTTT. This sequence encodes CSARNPLAGELFF.

This clonotype came up many times. Sequence at one end of the junction differs from germline and may be a read error. V is TRBV2 and J is TRBJ2-4; 8 nucleotides agree with TRBD2. Germline values: CDR1 SNHLY, CDR2 FYNNEI. The CDR3 is made up of 14 amino acids. The CDR3 here is CASTDRGGPSSPTF. The CDR3 nucleotides read TGTGCCAGCACCGACCGCGGGGGGCCCAGTTCTCCGACCTTC. Looking up the rest from reference TRBV2 and TRBJ2-4 gives the full variable domain: EPEVTQTPSHQVTQMGQEVILRCVPISNHLYFYWYRQILGQKVEFLVSFYNNEISEKSEIFDDQFSVERPDGSNFTLKIRSTKLEDSAMYFCASTDRGGPSSPTFGAGTRLSVL.

There are many counts of this clonotype. The rearrangement links TRBV3-1 to TRBJ2-7, with TRBD2 identical over 11 bases. The CDR3 spans 14 residues. The germline V gene encodes CDR1 LGHDT and CDR2 YNNKEL (reference sequence). Losses at the gene ends were 4 bases for V and 5 bases for J; bases not matched to a gene: 4. The CDR3 DNA is TGTGCCAGCAGCCGTAGCGGGGGGGCTCACGAGCAGTACTTC. It codes for CASSRSGGAHEQYF.

The table lists this clonotype with many counts. V gene TRBV27 combines with J gene TRBJ2-6; TRBD1 is a possible D gene (6 bases). In germline, CDR1 is MNHEY, CDR2 SMNVEV (reference sequence). The CDR3 is 14 residues long. V shed 5 bases and J shed 1 base, with 6 bases lying between them. The CDR3 here is CASSRGSGANVLTF. Written as DNA, the CDR3 is TGTGCCAGCAGTAGGGGGTCTGGGGCCAACGTCCTGACTTTC.

The sample holds many counts of this clonotype. The chain employs TRBV7-2 and TRBJ2-1; 7 bases match TRBD1. The length of the CDR3 is 15 residues. The V and J ends lost 1 base and 5 bases, in that order; junction bases with no gene match: 5. Per germline, CDR1 SGHTA and CDR2 FQGNSA. CDR3 coding DNA: TGTGCCAGCAGCTTAGAGGGGGCGCAGCACAATGAGCAGTTCTTC. Translating gives CASSLEGAQHNEQFF.

This clonotype was seen repeatedly, ten times or more. The chain is built from TRBV6-2 or TRBV6-3 and TRBJ1-5, with 7 bases matching TRBD1. V dropped 8 bases and J dropped 2; count of bases not matched to a gene: 12. The germline V gene has CDR1 MNHEY and CDR2 SVGEGT. The CDR3 sequence is 16 residues long. CDR3 sequence reads: CASRKEGARGNQPQHF. In DNA, the CDR3 is TGTGCCAGCCGTAAAGAGGGGGCGCGGGGCAATCAGCCCCAGCATTTT.